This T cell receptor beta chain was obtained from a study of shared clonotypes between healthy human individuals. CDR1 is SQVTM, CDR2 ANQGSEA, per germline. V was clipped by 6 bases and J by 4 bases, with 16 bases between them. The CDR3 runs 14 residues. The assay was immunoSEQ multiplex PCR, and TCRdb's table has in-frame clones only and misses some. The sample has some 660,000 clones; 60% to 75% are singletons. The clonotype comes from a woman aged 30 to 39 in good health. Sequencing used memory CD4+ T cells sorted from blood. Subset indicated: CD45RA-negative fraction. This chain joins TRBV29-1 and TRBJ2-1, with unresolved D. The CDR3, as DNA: TGCAGCGTCGTCTTCTCGCTCCCGTACAATGAGCAGTTCTTC. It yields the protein CSVVFSLPYNEQFF.